This note documents a single TCR beta chain sequence. No antigen is known for it. No clone much larger than this one lies a single base away; base qualities are absent. Relative to germline, V is 3 bases shorter and J is 3 bases shorter, with 20 bases between their ends. Spanning cysteine to phenylalanine, the CDR3 consists of 17 amino acids. Only the CDR3 portion is preserved as DNA: 51 bases, with reading frame beginning at the first base. CDR1 and CDR2 were assigned from the germline V gene as MGHDK and SYGVNS. PBMCs were isolated by Ficoll-Paque density gradient centrifugation. Sequencing took place on an Illumina NovaSeq 6000. TCRalpha and TCRbeta cDNA libraries were constructed by 5'RACE with constant-segment primers, with sample barcodes and unique molecular identifiers being introduced. Trizol reagent was used to extract RNA from every sample. The libraries were amplified in two PCR steps, and the second step added a second sample barcode and Illumina TruSeq adapters. Libraries were sequenced on an Illumina NovaSeq with 2 x 150 bp paired-end reads. In the authors' own workflow: Reads were demultiplexed and collapsed into UMI-guided consensus sequences with migec v1.2.7. Using mixcr v2.1.11, UMI consensuses were aligned to TRA and TRB V and J templates and then assembled into clonotypes. A clonotype was counted as expanded or contracted only if both edgeR and NoisET called the change significant, with noise models trained on biological replicates. For edgeR calls, the thresholds were a false discovery rate-adjusted p below 0.01 and a log2 fold-change of 1. As an exploratory analysis of dynamics, max-normalized trajectories of the 1000 most abundant clonotypes were examined by PCA with hierarchical clustering. Separately sequenced CD4+ and CD8+ repertoires were used to assign a CD4 or CD8 phenotype to each responding clone. TCRdb reprocessed the public reads (quality trimming at Q25 with fastp, clone calling with MiXCR) and kept in-frame beta chains. A single entry per CDR3 protein holds the most common genes and DNA from its merged rows. The V and J calls were determined by TCRdb, not by the authors. This sample holds some 45,000 distinct CDR3 sequences; around 25% were observed only once. The ten largest clones add up to about 41% of the sample.

These data are taken from a study of T-cell memory formation after mild COVID-19 (dated by TCRdb to the early 2020s). Turning to the overall study: TCR sequence clusters from the two donors were largely donor specific. T-cell clones expanding and contracting after mild COVID-19 in a couple of donors were tracked by longitudinal TCRalpha and TCRbeta repertoire sequencing. The cohort was made up of two young adult volunteers, one female and one male, who were previously healthy.

Broader findings and caveats from the paper: The second-wave clones that peaked on day 37 were not confirmed to be SARS-CoV-2 specific. The study included only a couple of mild cases, and larger cohorts that include severe cases with pre-infection samples were judged to be necessary. Clones that contracted from day 15 to 85 showed balanced CD4/CD8 phenotypes, whereas a second wave of clones that expanded from day 15 to 37 leaned towards CD4+. Contracting CD4+ clones were located mainly in the CM and EM memory subsets, whereas CD8+ clones were found to be enriched in EMRA. Some responding clones were detected in pre-infection memory, which suggested that pre-existing cross-reactive memory T cells had joined the SARS-CoV-2 response.

The TCR originated in a man in his late teens or twenties who had mild COVID-19 (a few samples of this study predate the infection). The sample titles of this study are shuffled in the database, so cell type and time point are left out; the donor was told from shared clones. The sample taken for sequencing was PBMCs or a T cell subset sorted from them (not recorded which). Rearrangement joined TRBV25-1 to TRBJ2-5; the D gene is possibly TRBD1, with 6 bases matching. The sequence in DNA is TGTGCCAGCAGTGAGGACCCACGTAGGGCAGGGGAAGAGACCCAGTACTTC. It encodes CASSEDPRRAGEETQYF.